Listed below are T cell receptor beta chains from one sample, sequenced in a study of T cell repertoires in ileal Crohn's disease. Clones were sequenced by immunoSEQ multiplex PCR, and TCRdb holds only the in-frame ones, with some missing. Of 15,000 or so clones in the sample, around four fifths were seen once. Specimen: ileal tissue. The source is an adult with Crohn's disease. Both conserved end residues are part of each CDR3. Fields, in order: D gene, J gene, V gene, clone size, CDR3 DNA, CDR3 protein. D genes are given only for firm matches. Clone size is stated in some rows and not others, as once, few, many or a class when expanded.

D gene: TRBD1
J gene: TRBJ2-7
V gene: TRBV19
clone size: few
CDR3 DNA: TGTGCCAGTAGTATAGCCGGGGACAGGGGATACGAGCAGTACTTC
CDR3 protein: CASSIAGDRGYEQYF

D gene: -
J gene: TRBJ2-7
V gene: TRBV4-2
clone size: -
CDR3 DNA: TGTGCCAGCAGCCAAGAGGCCCTCCGGGGCGAGCAGTACTTC
CDR3 protein: CASSQEALRGEQYF

D gene: -
J gene: TRBJ1-2
V gene: TRBV9
clone size: -
CDR3 DNA: TGTGCCAGCAGCGGGACAAGGCCAAATCCCAACTATGGCTACACCTTC
CDR3 protein: CASSGTRPNPNYGYTF

D gene: -
J gene: TRBJ2-1
V gene: TRBV7-9
clone size: -
CDR3 DNA: TGTGCCAGCAGCGGAGACGGCTCCTACAATGAGCAGTTCTTC
CDR3 protein: CASSGDGSYNEQFF

D gene: -
J gene: TRBJ2-7
V gene: TRBV11-2
clone size: -
CDR3 DNA: TGTGCCAGCAGCTCGCCGAGGGTTTTACACGAGCAGTACTTC
CDR3 protein: CASSSPRVLHEQYF

D gene: -
J gene: TRBJ2-5
V gene: TRBV10-3
clone size: -
CDR3 DNA: TGTGCCACCAGGACGGAGTACCAAGAGACCCAGTACTTC
CDR3 protein: CATRTEYQETQYF

D gene: -
J gene: TRBJ2-2
V gene: TRBV5-8
clone size: -
CDR3 DNA: TGTGCCACATCCAGATACCAAAACACCGGGGAGCTGTTTTTT
CDR3 protein: CATSRYQNTGELFF

D gene: -
J gene: TRBJ2-5
V gene: TRBV9
clone size: -
CDR3 DNA: TGTGCCAGCAGCGTAGGGAGTGAGGAGACCCAGTACTTC
CDR3 protein: CASSVGSEETQYF

D gene: -
J gene: TRBJ1-1
V gene: TRBV10-2
clone size: -
CDR3 DNA: TGCGCCAGCAGTACAGGGAAAGCCCCGAGTGCTTTCTTT
CDR3 protein: CASSTGKAPSAFF

D gene: TRBD1
J gene: TRBJ1-1
V gene: TRBV2
clone size: -
CDR3 DNA: TGTGCCAGCAGGCCTTCAAAGACAGGGAGTACTGAAGCTTTCTTT
CDR3 protein: CASRPSKTGSTEAFF

D gene: -
J gene: TRBJ2-7
V gene: TRBV6-5
clone size: -
CDR3 DNA: TGTGCCAGCAGTACCCCCCACAGGGCCGGCGACGAGCAGTACTTC
CDR3 protein: CASSTPHRAGDEQYF

D gene: -
J gene: TRBJ2-7
V gene: TRBV2
clone size: -
CDR3 DNA: TGTGCCAGCAGTGAAGTACCGGACATCTCCTACGAGCAGTACTTC
CDR3 protein: CASSEVPDISYEQYF

D gene: -
J gene: TRBJ1-2
V gene: TRBV19
clone size: few
CDR3 DNA: TGTGCCACTTTCGGGTATGGCTACACCTTC
CDR3 protein: CATFGYGYTF

D gene: -
J gene: TRBJ1-1
V gene: TRBV6-1
clone size: few
CDR3 DNA: TGTGCCAGCAGTAATCACTTCGGTGCTTTCTTT
CDR3 protein: CASSNHFGAFF

D gene: -
J gene: TRBJ2-3
V gene: TRBV6-6
clone size: -
CDR3 DNA: TGTGCCGCATTGAAGGAGGGTGACACAGATACGCAGTATTTT
CDR3 protein: CAALKEGDTDTQYF

D gene: TRBD2
J gene: TRBJ2-3
V gene: TRBV4-3
clone size: -
CDR3 DNA: TGCGCCAGCAGCAAGGGAGTCGGGGGGAGCACAGATACGCAGTATTTT
CDR3 protein: CASSKGVGGSTDTQYF

D gene: -
J gene: TRBJ2-5
V gene: TRBV6-6
clone size: -
CDR3 DNA: TGTGCCAGCAGTTTTATGGAGACCCAGTACTTC
CDR3 protein: CASSFMETQYF

D gene: -
J gene: TRBJ2-3
V gene: TRBV2
clone size: -
CDR3 DNA: TGTGCCAGCCGGTACACAGATACGCAGTATTTT
CDR3 protein: CASRYTDTQYF

D gene: -
J gene: TRBJ1-2
V gene: TRBV10-2
clone size: -
CDR3 DNA: TGCGCCAGCACTGGGAGTTCTAACTATGGCTACACCTTC
CDR3 protein: CASTGSSNYGYTF

D gene: -
J gene: TRBJ2-2
V gene: TRBV27
clone size: -
CDR3 DNA: TGTGCCAGCATGACAGTATCAGGAACCGGGGAGCTGTTTTTT
CDR3 protein: CASMTVSGTGELFF

D gene: -
J gene: TRBJ1-6
V gene: TRBV30
clone size: -
CDR3 DNA: TGTGCCTGGACTCCAAGACAGGCGAGGGCCTATAATTCACCCCTCCACTTT
CDR3 protein: CAWTPRQARAYNSPLHF

D gene: TRBD2
J gene: TRBJ2-3
V gene: TRBV27
clone size: -
CDR3 DNA: TGTGCCACCCTAGCGGCCCGGGGGGATACGCAGTATTTT
CDR3 protein: CATLAARGDTQYF

D gene: TRBD2
J gene: TRBJ2-1
V gene: TRBV19
clone size: -
CDR3 DNA: TGTGCCAGTAGTATCTGGCTAGCGGGGGACTATAATGAGCAGTTCTTC
CDR3 protein: CASSIWLAGDYNEQFF

D gene: -
J gene: TRBJ2-2
V gene: TRBV21-1
clone size: -
CDR3 DNA: TGTGCCAGCAGCAAAGGGAACAGCGGACTAGCGGGGGTGAACACCGGGGAGCTGTTTTTT
CDR3 protein: CASSKGNSGLAGVNTGELFF

D gene: TRBD1
J gene: TRBJ1-3
V gene: TRBV19
clone size: -
CDR3 DNA: TGTGCCAGTAGTAGCCAGGGGGCTTCCGGAAACACCATATATTTT
CDR3 protein: CASSSQGASGNTIYF

D gene: TRBD1
J gene: TRBJ1-1
V gene: TRBV5-1
clone size: -
CDR3 DNA: TGCGCCAGCGGTACAGGGGGCTCGGGTGAAGCTTTCTTT
CDR3 protein: CASGTGGSGEAFF